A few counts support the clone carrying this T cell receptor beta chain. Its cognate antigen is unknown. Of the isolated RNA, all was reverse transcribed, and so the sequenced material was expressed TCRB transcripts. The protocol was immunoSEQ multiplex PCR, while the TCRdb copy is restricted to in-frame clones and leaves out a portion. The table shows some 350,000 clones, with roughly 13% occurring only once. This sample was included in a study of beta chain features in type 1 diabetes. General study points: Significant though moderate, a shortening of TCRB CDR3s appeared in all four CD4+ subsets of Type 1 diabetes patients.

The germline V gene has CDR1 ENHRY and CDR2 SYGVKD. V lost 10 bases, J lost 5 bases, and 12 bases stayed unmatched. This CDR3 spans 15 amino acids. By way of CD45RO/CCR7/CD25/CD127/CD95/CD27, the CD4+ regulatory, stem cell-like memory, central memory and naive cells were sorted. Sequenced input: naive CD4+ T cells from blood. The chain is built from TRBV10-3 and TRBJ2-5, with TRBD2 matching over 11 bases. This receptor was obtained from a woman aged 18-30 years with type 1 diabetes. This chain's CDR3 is CATSIAGGLRETQYF. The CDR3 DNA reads TGTGCCACCTCGATAGCGGGAGGGCTTCGGGAGACCCAGTACTTC.